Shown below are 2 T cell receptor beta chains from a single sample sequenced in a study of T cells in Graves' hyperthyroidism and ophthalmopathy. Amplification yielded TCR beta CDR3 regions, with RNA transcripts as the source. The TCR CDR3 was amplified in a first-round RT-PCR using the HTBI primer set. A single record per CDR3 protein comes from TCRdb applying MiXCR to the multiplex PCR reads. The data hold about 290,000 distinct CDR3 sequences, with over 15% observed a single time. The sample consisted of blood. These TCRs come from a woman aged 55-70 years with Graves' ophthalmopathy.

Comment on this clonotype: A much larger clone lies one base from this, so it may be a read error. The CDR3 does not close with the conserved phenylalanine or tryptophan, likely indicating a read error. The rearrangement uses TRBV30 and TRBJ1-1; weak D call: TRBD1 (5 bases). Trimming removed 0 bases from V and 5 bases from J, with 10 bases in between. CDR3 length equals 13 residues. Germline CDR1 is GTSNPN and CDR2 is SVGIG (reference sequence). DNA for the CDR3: TGTGCCTGGAGTGTCCGGGACGGAACTGAAGCTTTCCTT. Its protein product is CAWSVRDGTEAFL.

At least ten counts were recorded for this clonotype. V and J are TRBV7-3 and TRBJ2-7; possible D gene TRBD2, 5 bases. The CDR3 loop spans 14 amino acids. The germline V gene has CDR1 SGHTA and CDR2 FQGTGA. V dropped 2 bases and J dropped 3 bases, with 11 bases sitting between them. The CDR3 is CASSLEGGNYEQYF. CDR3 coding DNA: TGTGCCAGCAGCTTAGAGGGCGGTAACTACGAGCAGTACTTC.